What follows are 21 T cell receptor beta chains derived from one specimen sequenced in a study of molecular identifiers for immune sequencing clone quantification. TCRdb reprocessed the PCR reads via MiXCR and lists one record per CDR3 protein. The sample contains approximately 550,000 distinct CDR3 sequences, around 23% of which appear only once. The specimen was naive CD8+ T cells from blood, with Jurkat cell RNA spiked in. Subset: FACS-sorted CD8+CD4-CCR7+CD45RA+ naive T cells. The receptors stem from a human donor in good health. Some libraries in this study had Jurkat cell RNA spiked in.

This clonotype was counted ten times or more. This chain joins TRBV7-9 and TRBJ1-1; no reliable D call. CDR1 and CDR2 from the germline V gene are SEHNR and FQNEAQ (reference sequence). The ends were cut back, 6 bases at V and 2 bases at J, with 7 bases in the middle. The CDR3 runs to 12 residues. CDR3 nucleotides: TGTGCCAGCAGGCTGACAAACACTGAAGCTTTCTTT. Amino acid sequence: CASRLTNTEAFF.

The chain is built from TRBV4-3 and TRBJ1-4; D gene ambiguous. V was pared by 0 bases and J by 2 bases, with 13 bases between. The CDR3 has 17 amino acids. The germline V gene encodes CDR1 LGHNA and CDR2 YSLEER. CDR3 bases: TGCGCCAGCAGCCAAGAATGGCAGATGACGACTAATGAAAAACTGTTTTTT. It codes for CASSQEWQMTTNEKLFF.

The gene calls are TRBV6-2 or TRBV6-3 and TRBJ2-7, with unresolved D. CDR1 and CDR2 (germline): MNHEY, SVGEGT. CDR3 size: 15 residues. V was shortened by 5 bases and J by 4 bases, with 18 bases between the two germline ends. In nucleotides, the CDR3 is TGTGCCAGCAGTCCCCTTTTGTCAGTAGGGTACGAGCAGTACTTC. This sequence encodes CASSPLLSVGYEQYF.

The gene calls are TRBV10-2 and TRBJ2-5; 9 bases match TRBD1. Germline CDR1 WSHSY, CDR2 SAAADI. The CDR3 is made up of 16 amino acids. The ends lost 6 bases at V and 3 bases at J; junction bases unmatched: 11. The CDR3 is CASSDRDRANEETQYF. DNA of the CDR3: TGCGCCAGCAGCGATAGGGACAGGGCAAATGAAGAGACCCAGTACTTC.

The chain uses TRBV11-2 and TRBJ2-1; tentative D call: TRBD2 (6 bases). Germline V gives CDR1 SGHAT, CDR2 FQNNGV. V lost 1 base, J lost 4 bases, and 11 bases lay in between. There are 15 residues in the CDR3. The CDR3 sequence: CASSLARGGYNEQFF. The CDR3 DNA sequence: TGTGCCAGCAGCTTAGCTCGCGGAGGGTACAATGAGCAGTTCTTC. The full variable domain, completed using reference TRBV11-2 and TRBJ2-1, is EAGVAQSPRYKIIEKRQSVAFWCNPISGHATLYWYQQILGQGPKLLIQFQNNGVVDDSQLPKDRFSAERLKGVDSTLKIQPAKLEDSAVYLCASSLARGGYNEQFFGPGTRLTVL.

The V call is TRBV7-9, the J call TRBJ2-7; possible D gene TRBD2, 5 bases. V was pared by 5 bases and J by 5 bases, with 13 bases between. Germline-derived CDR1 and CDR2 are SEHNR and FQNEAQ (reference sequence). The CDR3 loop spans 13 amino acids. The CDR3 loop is CASSRTSPHEQYF. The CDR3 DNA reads TGTGCCAGCAGCCGAACTAGTCCCCACGAGCAGTACTTC.

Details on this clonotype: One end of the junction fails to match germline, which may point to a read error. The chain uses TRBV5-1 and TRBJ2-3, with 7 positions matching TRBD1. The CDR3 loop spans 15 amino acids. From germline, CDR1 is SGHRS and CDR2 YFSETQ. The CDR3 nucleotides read TGCGCCATCAGCTTGGTAGGGGGCTACACAGATACGCAGTATTTT. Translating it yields CAISLVGGYTDTQYF.

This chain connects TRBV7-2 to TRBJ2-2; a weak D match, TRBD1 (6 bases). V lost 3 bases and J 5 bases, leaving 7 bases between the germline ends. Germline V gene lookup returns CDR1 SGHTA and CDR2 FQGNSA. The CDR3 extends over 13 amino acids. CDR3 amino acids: CASSFDRTGELFF. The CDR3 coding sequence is TGTGCCAGCAGCTTCGACAGGACCGGGGAGCTGTTTTTT. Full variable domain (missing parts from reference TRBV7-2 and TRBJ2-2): GAGVSQSPSNKVTEKGKDVELRCDPISGHTALYWYRQSLGQGLEFLIYFQGNSAPDKSGLPSDRFSAERTGGSVSTLTIQRTQQEDSAVYLCASSFDRTGELFFGEGSRLTVL.

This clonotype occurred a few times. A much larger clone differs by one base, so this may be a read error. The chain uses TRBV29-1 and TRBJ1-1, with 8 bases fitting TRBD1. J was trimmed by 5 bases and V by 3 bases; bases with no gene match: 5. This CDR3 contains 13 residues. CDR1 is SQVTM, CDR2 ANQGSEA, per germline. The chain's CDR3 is CSVDRGRTTEAFF. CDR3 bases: TGCAGCGTTGACAGGGGGCGAACAACTGAAGCTTTCTTT. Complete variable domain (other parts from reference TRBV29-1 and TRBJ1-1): SAVISQKPSRDICQRGTSLTIQCQVDSQVTMMFWYRQQPGQSLTLIATANQGSEATYESGFVIDKFPISRPNLTFSTLTVSNMSPEDSSIYLCSVDRGRTTEAFFGQGTRLTVV.

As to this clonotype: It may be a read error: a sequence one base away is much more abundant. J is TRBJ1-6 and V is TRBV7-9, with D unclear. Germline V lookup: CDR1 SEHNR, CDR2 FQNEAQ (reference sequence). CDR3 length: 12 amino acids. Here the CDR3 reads CASSLDSSPLYF. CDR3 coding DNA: TGTGCCAGCAGCTTAGATTCCTCACCCCTCTACTTT.

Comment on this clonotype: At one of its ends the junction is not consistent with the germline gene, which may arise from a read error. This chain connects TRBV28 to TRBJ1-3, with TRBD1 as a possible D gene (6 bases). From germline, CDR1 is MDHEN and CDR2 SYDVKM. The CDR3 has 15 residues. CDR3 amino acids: CANSFRGTLGNTIYF. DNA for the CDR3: TGTGCCAACAGTTTTAGGGGGACCCTGGGAAACACCATATATTTT.

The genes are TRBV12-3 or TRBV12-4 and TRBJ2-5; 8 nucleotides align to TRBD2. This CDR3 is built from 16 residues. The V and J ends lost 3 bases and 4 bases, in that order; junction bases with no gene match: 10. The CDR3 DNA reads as TGTGCCAGCAGTTTTGCGGGGGGCCGGAGGGTAGAGACCCAGTACTTC. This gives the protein CASSFAGGRRVETQYF.

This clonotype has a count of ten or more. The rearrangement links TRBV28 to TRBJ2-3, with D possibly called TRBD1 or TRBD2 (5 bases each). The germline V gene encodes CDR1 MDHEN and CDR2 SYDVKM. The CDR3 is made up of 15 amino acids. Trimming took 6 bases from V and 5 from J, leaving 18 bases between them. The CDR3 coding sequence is TGTGCCAGCAGGCGCCGGGACCTCCAGGTAGATACGCAGTATTTT. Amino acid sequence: CASRRRDLQVDTQYF. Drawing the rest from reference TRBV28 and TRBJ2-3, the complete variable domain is DVKVTQSSRYLVKRTGEKVFLECVQDMDHENMFWYRQDPGLGLRLIYFSYDVKMKEKGDIPEGYSVSREKKERFSLILESASTNQTSMYLCASRRRDLQVDTQYFGPGTRLTVL.

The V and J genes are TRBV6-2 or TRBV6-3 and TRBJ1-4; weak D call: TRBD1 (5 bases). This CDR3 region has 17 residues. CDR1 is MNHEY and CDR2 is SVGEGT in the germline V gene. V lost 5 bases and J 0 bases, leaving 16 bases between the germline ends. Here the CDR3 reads CASSEMGRPATNEKLFF. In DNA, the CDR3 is TGTGCCAGCAGTGAAATGGGACGTCCAGCAACTAATGAAAAACTGTTTTTT.

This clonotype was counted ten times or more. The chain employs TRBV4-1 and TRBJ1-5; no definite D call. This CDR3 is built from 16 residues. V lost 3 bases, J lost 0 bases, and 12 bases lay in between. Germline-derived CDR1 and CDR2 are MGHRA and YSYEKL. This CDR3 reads CASSQGGDYSNQPQHF. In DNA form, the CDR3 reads TGCGCCAGCAGCCAGGGAGGCGATTATAGCAATCAGCCCCAGCATTTT.

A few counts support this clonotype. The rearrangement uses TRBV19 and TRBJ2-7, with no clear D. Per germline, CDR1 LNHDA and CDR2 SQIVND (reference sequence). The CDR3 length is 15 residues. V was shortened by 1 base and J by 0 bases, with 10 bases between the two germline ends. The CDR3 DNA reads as TGTGCCAGTAGTATAGCGGGCGGTTTCTCCTACGAGCAGTACTTC. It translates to CASSIAGGFSYEQYF.

The CDR3 DNA reads TGTGCCAGCAGCCTAAACAGGGACCGAGGCTACACCTTC. It yields the protein CASSLNRDRGYTF. The chain joins TRBV28 to TRBJ1-2; TRBD1 is a possible D gene (6 bases). The CDR3 extends over 13 amino acids. Between the trimmed V and J ends, which lost 6 bases and 8 bases, there was a span of 16 bases. CDR1 is MDHEN and CDR2 is SYDVKM in the germline V gene.

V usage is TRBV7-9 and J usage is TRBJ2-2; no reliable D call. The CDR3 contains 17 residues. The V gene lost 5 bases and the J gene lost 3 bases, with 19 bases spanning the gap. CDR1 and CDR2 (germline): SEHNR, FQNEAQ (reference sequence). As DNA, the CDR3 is TGTGCCAGCAGCGACCCCTTAGAGAGCCTGCACACCGGGGAGCTGTTTTTT. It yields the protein CASSDPLESLHTGELFF.

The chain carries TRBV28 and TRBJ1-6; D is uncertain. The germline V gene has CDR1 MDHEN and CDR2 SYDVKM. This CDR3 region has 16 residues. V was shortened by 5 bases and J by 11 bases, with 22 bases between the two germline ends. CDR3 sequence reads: CASSQRDIIKDPPLHF. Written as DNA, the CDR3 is TGTGCCAGCAGTCAACGGGATATCATTAAAGATCCACCCCTCCACTTT. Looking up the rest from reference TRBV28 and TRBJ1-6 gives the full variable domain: DVKVTQSSRYLVKRTGEKVFLECVQDMDHENMFWYRQDPGLGLRLIYFSYDVKMKEKGDIPEGYSVSREKKERFSLILESASTNQTSMYLCASSQRDIIKDPPLHFGNGTRLTVT.

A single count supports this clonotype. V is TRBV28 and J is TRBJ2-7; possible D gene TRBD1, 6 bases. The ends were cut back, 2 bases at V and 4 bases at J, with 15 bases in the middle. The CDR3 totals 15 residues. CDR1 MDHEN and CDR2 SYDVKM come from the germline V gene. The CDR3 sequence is CASSLTQGSFYEQYF. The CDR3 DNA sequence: TGTGCCAGCAGTTTAACGCAGGGGAGTTTTTACGAGCAGTACTTC. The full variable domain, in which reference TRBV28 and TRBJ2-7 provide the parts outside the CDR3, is DVKVTQSSRYLVKRTGEKVFLECVQDMDHENMFWYRQDPGLGLRLIYFSYDVKMKEKGDIPEGYSVSREKKERFSLILESASTNQTSMYLCASSLTQGSFYEQYFGPGTRLTVT.

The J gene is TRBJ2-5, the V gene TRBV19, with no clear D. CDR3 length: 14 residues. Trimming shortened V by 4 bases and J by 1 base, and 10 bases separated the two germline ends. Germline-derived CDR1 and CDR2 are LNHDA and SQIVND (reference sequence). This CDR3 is CASSTSASQETQYF. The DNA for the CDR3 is TGTGCCAGTAGTACTTCCGCCAGCCAAGAGACCCAGTACTTC.